This TCR beta chain was recorded in a study of T-cell reconstitution after alpha-beta-depleted transplantation in children. For TCRbeta, the library was prepared with unique molecular identifiers. TCRdb re-called the PCR reads with MiXCR, one entry per CDR3 protein. The repertoire holds about 610,000 distinct CDR3 sequences, 8% to 11% seen once, with about 4.2% in the top ten. V shed 4 bases and J shed 7 bases, with 20 bases lying between them. From germline, CDR1 is DFQATT and CDR2 SNEGSKA (reference sequence). This CDR3 has 14 amino acids. V gene TRBV20-1 combines with J gene TRBJ2-7; D is perhaps TRBD1 (6 bases). The TCR sequence derives from a human donor who donated a stem cell graft to a child with acute myeloid leukemia. The specimen was PBMCs from the stem cell graft donor, collected from the stem cell graft. The DNA of the CDR3 is TGCAGTGCTAAGGCCGGCAGGGGCCTTTTGGAGCAGTACTTC. This translates into CSAKAGRGLLEQYF.